The rows below give T cell receptor beta chains drawn from one sample of a study of T cell responses to AZD1222 COVID-19 vaccine. Sequencing was performed with immunoSEQ multiplex PCR; in TCRdb, only in-frame clones are kept and a portion is missing. Of about 83,000 clones listed, 75% to 95% are singletons. The sample in question was peripheral blood, obtained 28 days after the second AZD1222 dose. The receptors were gathered from an adult who received the AZD1222 COVID-19 vaccine. CDR3s include the opening cysteine and the closing phenylalanine or tryptophan.

>TRBJ2-1|TRBV27
CASHRGWQAYNEQFF
>TRBJ2-3|TRBV5-1
CASSLTAGGPSGADTQYF
>TRBJ1-1|TRBV5-1
CASSVMGQNTEAFF
>TRBJ2-7|TRBV5-1
CASSLVRPGEQYF
>TRBJ1-1|TRBV5-4
CASSLEQGRKRNTEAFF
>TRBJ1-6|TRBV28
CASSLGRTGSPLHF
>TRBJ1-4|TRBV30
CAWSGLKVATNEKLFF
>TRBJ1-1|TRBV15
CATSRDPRAGTEAFF
>TRBJ2-5|TRBV5-1
CASSWGQRETQYF
>TRBJ2-5|TRBV5-1
CASRGAGGDTTQETQYF
>TRBJ2-1|TRBV19
CASSIRAGAYEQFF
>TRBJ2-7|TRBV21-1
CASSDLGLAGHEQYF
>TRBJ2-1|TRBV7-9
CASSSPGTGNEQFF
>TRBJ2-3|TRBV25-1
CASSEFGGRAPSTDTQYF
>TRBJ2-7|TRBV9
CASSVDGGRVSSYEQYF
>TRBJ2-3|TRBV12-3/TRBV12-4
CASSFTDTQYF
>TRBJ2-1|TRBV2
CASSVSWTYNEQFF
>TRBJ1-4|TRBV30
CAWSVPNEKLFF
>TRBJ2-2|TRBV7-2
CASSPLQENTGELFF
>TRBJ2-3|TRBV5-1
CASSLGLATTDTQYF
>TRBJ1-2|TRBV28
CASSFLGPRIYGYTF
>TRBJ2-3|TRBV6-4
CASSEQGADTQYF
>TRBJ2-5|TRBV5-4
CASSPTGIETQYF
>TRBJ2-7|TRBV5-1
CASSLDGGEFGHEQYF
>TRBJ1-5|TRBV2
CASSEGQGLPQHF
>TRBJ2-2|TRBV15
CATSRDLVGTGELFF
>TRBJ1-3|TRBV6-5
CASRTVLSSGNTIYF
>TRBJ2-7|TRBV9
CASSVQASDEQYF
>TRBJ2-2|TRBV11-3
CASSRRGPNTGELFF
>TRBJ2-7|TRBV27
CASSAGGLSYEQYF
>TRBJ1-5|TRBV6-6
CASSRYRPFSTSGQPQHF
>TRBJ2-5|TRBV4-1
CASSQPGREKGETQYF
>TRBJ1-1|TRBV28
CASTLVGTEAFF
>TRBJ2-5|TRBV28
CASSLRAGGLETQYF
>TRBJ2-1|TRBV3-1/TRBV3-2
CASRDGTLYNEQFF
>TRBJ2-1|TRBV7-9
CASSLPRRLAGYNEQFF
>TRBJ2-3|TRBV7-2
CASTSRFGRALDTQYF
>TRBJ1-1|TRBV5-6
CASSRRGNTEAFF
>TRBJ2-7|TRBV6-2/TRBV6-3
CASSYFTGRAIDEQYF
>TRBJ2-6|TRBV11-2
CASTPLRGAAGANVLTF
>TRBJ2-7|TRBV11-2
CASSLDAWTYEQYF